This T cell receptor (beta chain) was obtained from a study of PD-1 blockade in classical Hodgkin lymphoma. Details on this clone: Its antigen is not identified.

V trimming: 3 bases; J trimming: 3 bases; junction bases outside the gene matches: 6. This CDR3 has 15 amino acids. Germline CDR1 SGHVS, CDR2 FQNEAQ. Measured with immunoSEQ multiplex PCR; TCRdb has only the in-frame clones, and not every one. In the table there are about 63,000 clones, 88% of which are singletons. Each and every patient relapsed after autologous stem cell transplantation, and patients got differing brentuximab vedotin exposure. Study-wide results and caveats: There was a significant rise in CD4+ TCR diversity by C4D1, with no such rise for CD8+.

The sequence was collected from a human donor with classical Hodgkin lymphoma. J is TRBJ2-5 and V is TRBV7-8; 8 bases are shared with TRBD1. The input for sequencing was peripheral blood mononuclear cells (PBMCs), taken before the second cycle of nivolumab. Written as DNA, the CDR3 is TGTGCCAGCAGCTTGGGGACAGGTCAGGAAGAGACCCAGTACTTC. Amino acids: CASSLGTGQEETQYF.